The rows below give T cell receptor beta chains drawn from one sample of a study of blood T cell repertoires in COVID-19. The assay was immunoSEQ multiplex PCR, and TCRdb's table has in-frame clones only and misses some. The sample has about 250,000 clones, about 80% seen once. The sequencing sample was made of peripheral blood. The receptors stem from an elderly man with acute or convalescent COVID-19. Both conserved end residues are part of each CDR3.

V: TRBV10-2
J: TRBJ1-1
CDR3: CASSDGVGNTEAFF

V: TRBV4-1
J: TRBJ2-7
CDR3: CASSQDLGREQYF

V: TRBV3-1/TRBV3-2
J: TRBJ2-5
CDR3: CASSSYYAQGRETQYF

V: TRBV2
J: TRBJ1-1
CDR3: CASSELTEAFF

V: TRBV24-1
J: TRBJ2-5
CDR3: CATSDSTRTGGQETQYF

V: TRBV5-4
J: TRBJ1-1
CDR3: CASSLGQGARTEAFF

V: TRBV5-1
J: TRBJ2-5
CDR3: CASSLARGQETQYF

V: TRBV2
J: TRBJ2-1
CDR3: CASSLGTGGYNEQFF

V: TRBV24-1
J: TRBJ1-2
CDR3: CATSATGTGNYGYTF

V: TRBV9
J: TRBJ2-1
CDR3: CASSFSQGAPYNEQFF

V: TRBV27
J: TRBJ2-2
CDR3: CASSFSGRVDTGELFF

V: TRBV19
J: TRBJ1-1
CDR3: CASSPWTGGNTEAFF

V: TRBV24-1
J: TRBJ2-5
CDR3: CATSDAGTGDTRQETQYF

V: TRBV23-1
J: TRBJ1-6
CDR3: CASSQSMDFFPSPLHF

V: TRBV5-5
J: TRBJ1-5
CDR3: CASSPGSNLAGNQPQHF

V: TRBV5-4
J: TRBJ2-6
CDR3: CASSSGTASSGANVLTF

V: TRBV7-2
J: TRBJ2-1
CDR3: CASSFSGTASSYNEQFF

V: TRBV18
J: TRBJ2-3
CDR3: CASSPLGLTSSTDTQYF

V: TRBV6-1
J: TRBJ1-2
CDR3: CASSEGGRSLYGYTF

V: TRBV27
J: TRBJ1-6
CDR3: CASSRRGLIPTSPLHF

V: TRBV21-1
J: TRBJ2-3
CDR3: CASKWLAGSTDTQYF

V: TRBV28
J: TRBJ1-2
CDR3: CASSSGTGIFGYTF

V: TRBV4-1
J: TRBJ2-3
CDR3: CASSSGTGPSDTQYF

V: TRBV28
J: TRBJ1-5
CDR3: CASSFRTGVYYSNQPQHF

V: TRBV5-8
J: TRBJ2-7
CDR3: CASTRLAVVYEQYF

V: TRBV7-3
J: TRBJ2-5
CDR3: CASSPGLAGQETQYF

V: TRBV9
J: TRBJ1-6
CDR3: CASSVDGQGGYSPLHF